The rows below give T cell receptor beta chains drawn from one sample of a study of a mutant IDH1 vaccine in newly diagnosed glioma. Their target antigens are unknown. TCRdb keeps only in-frame clones here, not all; method: immunoSEQ multiplex PCR. The sample holds about 42,000 clones; roughly 88% are singletons and the top ten take over 1.5%. The sample in question was PBMCs, obtained from a glioma patient whose treatment included an IDH1 peptide vaccine. The receptors originated from a middle-aged man with glioma. Each CDR3 is given with its conserved first and last residue. D genes are given only for firm matches. Part of the rows lack a size; the others show once, few, many or a class for expanded clones.

j_call: TRBJ2-7
v_call: TRBV19
clone_size: .
d_call: TRBD2
cdr3_aa: CASSTSGRVSSYEQYF
cdr3_nt: TGTGCCAGTAGTACTAGCGGGAGGGTGTCGTCCTACGAGCAGTACTTC

j_call: TRBJ2-7
v_call: TRBV10-3
clone_size: .
d_call: TRBD1
cdr3_aa: CAISEHGTVTGYEQYF
cdr3_nt: TGTGCCATCAGTGAGCACGGGACAGTCACAGGCTACGAGCAGTACTTC

j_call: TRBJ2-7
v_call: TRBV2
clone_size: .
d_call: TRBD2
cdr3_aa: CASRRTSGPEQYF
cdr3_nt: TGTGCCAGCAGACGGACTAGCGGGCCGGAGCAGTACTTC

j_call: TRBJ2-3
v_call: TRBV5-1
clone_size: .
d_call: TRBD2
cdr3_aa: CASSFQRGDTQYF
cdr3_nt: TGCGCCAGCAGCTTCCAGCGGGGTGATACGCAGTATTTT

j_call: TRBJ1-5
v_call: TRBV19
clone_size: .
d_call: TRBD1
cdr3_aa: CASSLSGTGRNYQPQHF
cdr3_nt: TGTGCCAGTAGTCTATCCGGGACAGGGAGGAATTATCAGCCCCAGCATTTT

j_call: TRBJ1-3
v_call: TRBV5-1
clone_size: .
d_call: .
cdr3_aa: CASSLAFGASGNTIYF
cdr3_nt: TGCGCCAGCAGCTTGGCCTTTGGGGCCTCTGGAAACACCATATATTTT

j_call: TRBJ1-2
v_call: TRBV7-8
clone_size: .
d_call: .
cdr3_aa: CASSPGDGYTF
cdr3_nt: TGTGCCAGCAGCCCAGGGGATGGCTACACCTTC

j_call: TRBJ2-1
v_call: TRBV15
clone_size: .
d_call: .
cdr3_aa: CATSRDLGRNNEQFF
cdr3_nt: TGTGCCACCAGCAGAGATCTAGGCCGAAACAATGAGCAGTTCTTC

j_call: TRBJ2-1
v_call: TRBV5-4
clone_size: .
d_call: .
cdr3_aa: CASSQGPHNEQFF
cdr3_nt: TGTGCCAGCAGCCAAGGGCCCCACAATGAGCAGTTCTTC

j_call: TRBJ2-7
v_call: TRBV5-4
clone_size: .
d_call: .
cdr3_aa: CASSQTQDREQYF
cdr3_nt: TGTGCCAGCAGCCAAACTCAAGACAGGGAGCAGTACTTC

j_call: TRBJ1-1
v_call: TRBV5-1
clone_size: .
d_call: TRBD1
cdr3_aa: CASSIRQGPSAEAFF
cdr3_nt: TGCGCCAGCAGCATTAGACAGGGGCCCTCGGCTGAAGCTTTCTTT

j_call: TRBJ2-7
v_call: TRBV10-3
clone_size: .
d_call: TRBD1
cdr3_aa: CAISGDRGYEQYF
cdr3_nt: TGTGCCATCAGTGGGGACAGGGGCTACGAGCAGTACTTC

j_call: TRBJ2-2
v_call: TRBV10-3
clone_size: .
d_call: .
cdr3_aa: CAIRRGIEGELFF
cdr3_nt: TGTGCCATCAGGCGAGGGATTGAGGGGGAGCTGTTTTTT

j_call: TRBJ1-1
v_call: TRBV19
clone_size: few
d_call: .
cdr3_aa: CASRDPAMNTEAFF
cdr3_nt: TGTGCCAGTAGGGATCCAGCTATGAACACTGAAGCTTTCTTT

j_call: TRBJ2-7
v_call: TRBV11-3
clone_size: .
d_call: TRBD2
cdr3_aa: CASSLGSGGIYEQYF
cdr3_nt: TGTGCCAGCAGCTTAGGTAGCGGGGGAATCTACGAGCAGTACTTC

j_call: TRBJ2-1
v_call: TRBV7-3
clone_size: .
d_call: .
cdr3_aa: CASSDGGTEQFF
cdr3_nt: TGTGCCAGCAGCGACGGAGGGACTGAGCAGTTCTTC

j_call: TRBJ1-3
v_call: TRBV7-3
clone_size: .
d_call: .
cdr3_aa: CASSPDGPNSGNTIYF
cdr3_nt: TGTGCCAGCAGCCCCGACGGACCGAACTCTGGAAACACCATATATTTT

j_call: TRBJ2-7
v_call: TRBV12-5
clone_size: once
d_call: .
cdr3_aa: CASGRGGSYEQYF
cdr3_nt: TGTGCTAGTGGCCGGGGTGGCTCCTACGAGCAGTACTTC

j_call: TRBJ2-1
v_call: TRBV18
clone_size: .
d_call: TRBD2
cdr3_aa: CASSPRGRGSSYNEQFF
cdr3_nt: TGTGCCAGCTCACCCCGAGGGCGGGGGAGCTCCTACAATGAGCAGTTCTTC

j_call: TRBJ1-5
v_call: TRBV18
clone_size: few
d_call: TRBD1
cdr3_aa: CASSGQDNQPQHF
cdr3_nt: TGTGCCAGCTCAGGACAGGACAATCAGCCCCAGCATTTT

j_call: TRBJ2-3
v_call: TRBV6-5
clone_size: .
d_call: TRBD2
cdr3_aa: CASIAGGTDTQYF
cdr3_nt: TGTGCCAGCATCGCGGGAGGCACAGATACGCAGTATTTT

j_call: TRBJ2-2
v_call: TRBV10-3
clone_size: .
d_call: .
cdr3_aa: CAISESGGSNTGELFF
cdr3_nt: TGTGCCATCAGTGAGTCAGGGGGGTCGAACACCGGGGAGCTGTTTTTT

j_call: TRBJ2-1
v_call: TRBV9
clone_size: .
d_call: .
cdr3_aa: CASAKALHWEDNEQFF
cdr3_nt: TGTGCCAGCGCGAAGGCGCTCCATTGGGAAGACAATGAGCAGTTCTTC

j_call: TRBJ2-7
v_call: TRBV7-2
clone_size: once
d_call: .
cdr3_aa: CASRLASSYEQYF
cdr3_nt: TGTGCCAGCAGATTAGCCAGTTCTTACGAGCAGTACTTC

j_call: TRBJ1-3
v_call: TRBV6-5
clone_size: .
d_call: .
cdr3_aa: CASSYSNRLSGNTIYF
cdr3_nt: TGTGCCAGCAGTTACTCGAACAGGCTCTCTGGAAACACCATATATTTT

j_call: TRBJ2-7
v_call: TRBV11-2
clone_size: .
d_call: TRBD2
cdr3_aa: CASSLAGGSDEQYF
cdr3_nt: TGTGCCAGCAGCCTAGCGGGAGGTAGCGACGAGCAGTACTTC

j_call: TRBJ1-1
v_call: TRBV14
clone_size: .
d_call: .
cdr3_aa: CASSARALNTEAFF
cdr3_nt: TGTGCCAGCAGCGCGCGAGCCTTGAACACTGAAGCTTTCTTT

j_call: TRBJ1-2
v_call: TRBV18
clone_size: .
d_call: TRBD1
cdr3_aa: CASSAKTGGDYGYTF
cdr3_nt: TGTGCCAGCTCAGCTAAGACAGGGGGCGACTATGGCTACACCTTC